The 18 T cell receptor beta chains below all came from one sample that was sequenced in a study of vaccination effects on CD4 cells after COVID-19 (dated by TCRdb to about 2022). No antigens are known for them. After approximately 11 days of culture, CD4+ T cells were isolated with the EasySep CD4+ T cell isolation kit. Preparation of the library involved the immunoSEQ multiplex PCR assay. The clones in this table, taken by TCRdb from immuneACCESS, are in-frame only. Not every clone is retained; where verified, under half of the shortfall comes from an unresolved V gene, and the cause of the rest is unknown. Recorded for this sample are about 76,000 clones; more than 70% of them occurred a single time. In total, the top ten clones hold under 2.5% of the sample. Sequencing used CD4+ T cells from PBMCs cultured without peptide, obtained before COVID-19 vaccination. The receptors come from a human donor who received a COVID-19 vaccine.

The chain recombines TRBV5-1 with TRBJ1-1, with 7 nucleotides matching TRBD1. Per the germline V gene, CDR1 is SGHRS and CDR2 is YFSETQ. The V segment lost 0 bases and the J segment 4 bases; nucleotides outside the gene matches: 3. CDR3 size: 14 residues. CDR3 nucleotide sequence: TGCGCCAGCAGCTTGGAACAGGGGCTCACTGAAGCTTTCTTT. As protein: CASSLEQGLTEAFF.

CDR3 protein: CASPVNPVPGNSISPDTQYF. In nucleotides, the CDR3 is TGTGCCAGCCCGGTTAATCCCGTCCCGGGGAACTCGATTTCTCCAGATACGCAGTATTTT. The rearrangement links TRBV5-8 to TRBJ2-3; weak D call: TRBD2 (5 bases). Trimming removed 7 bases at V and 4 bases at J, with 34 bases between. The CDR3 is 20 residues long. The germline CDR1 and CDR2 sequences are SGHTS and YDEGEE.

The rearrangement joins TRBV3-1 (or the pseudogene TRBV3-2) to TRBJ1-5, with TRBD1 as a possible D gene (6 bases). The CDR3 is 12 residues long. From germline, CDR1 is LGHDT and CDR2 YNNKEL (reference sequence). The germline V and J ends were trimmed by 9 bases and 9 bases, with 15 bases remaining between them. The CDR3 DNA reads TGTGCCAGGGGACAAAGTTGTAGGCCCCAGCATTTT. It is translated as CARGQSCRPQHF.

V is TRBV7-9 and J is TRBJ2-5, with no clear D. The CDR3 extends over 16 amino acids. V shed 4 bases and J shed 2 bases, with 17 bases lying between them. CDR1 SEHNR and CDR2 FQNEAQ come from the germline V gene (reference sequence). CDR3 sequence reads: CASSSRRERRQETQYF. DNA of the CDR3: TGTGCCAGCAGCTCCCGAAGGGAACGGAGACAAGAGACCCAGTACTTC.

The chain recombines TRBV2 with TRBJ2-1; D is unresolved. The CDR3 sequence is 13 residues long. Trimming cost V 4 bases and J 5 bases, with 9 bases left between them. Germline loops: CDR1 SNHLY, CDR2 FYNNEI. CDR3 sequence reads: CASSAVRHNEQFF. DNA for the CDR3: TGTGCCAGCAGTGCAGTTAGACACAATGAGCAGTTCTTC. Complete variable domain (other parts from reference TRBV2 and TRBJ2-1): EPEVTQTPSHQVTQMGQEVILRCVPISNHLYFYWYRQILGQKVEFLVSFYNNEISEKSEIFDDQFSVERPDGSNFTLKIRSTKLEDSAMYFCASSAVRHNEQFFGPGTRLTVL.

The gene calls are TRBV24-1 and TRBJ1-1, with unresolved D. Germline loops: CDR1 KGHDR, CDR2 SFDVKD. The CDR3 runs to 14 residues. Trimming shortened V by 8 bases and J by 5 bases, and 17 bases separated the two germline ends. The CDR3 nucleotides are TGTGCCACCACCACATCCGGTGAATCGACTGAAGCTTTCTTT. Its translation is CATTTSGESTEAFF.

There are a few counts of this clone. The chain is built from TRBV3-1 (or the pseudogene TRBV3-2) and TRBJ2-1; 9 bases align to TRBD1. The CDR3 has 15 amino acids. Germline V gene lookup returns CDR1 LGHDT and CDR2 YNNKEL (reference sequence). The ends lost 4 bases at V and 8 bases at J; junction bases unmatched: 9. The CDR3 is CASSPGTGSEYEQFF. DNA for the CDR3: TGTGCCAGCAGCCCTGGGACAGGGAGTGAGTATGAGCAGTTCTTC.

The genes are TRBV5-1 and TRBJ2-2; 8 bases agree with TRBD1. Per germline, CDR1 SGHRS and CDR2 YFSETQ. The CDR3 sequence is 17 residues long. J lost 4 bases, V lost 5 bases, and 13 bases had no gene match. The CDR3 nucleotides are TGCGCCAGCAGGGATACCGTCAGACAGGGGCGCACCGGGGAGCTGTTTTTT. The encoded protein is CASRDTVRQGRTGELFF.

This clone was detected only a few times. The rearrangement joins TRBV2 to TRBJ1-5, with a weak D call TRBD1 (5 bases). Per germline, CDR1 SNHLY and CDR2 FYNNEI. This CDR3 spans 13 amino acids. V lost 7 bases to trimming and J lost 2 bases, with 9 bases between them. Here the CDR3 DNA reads TGTGCCAGCACTGCGACAGGCAATCAGCCCCAGCATTTT. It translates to CASTATGNQPQHF.

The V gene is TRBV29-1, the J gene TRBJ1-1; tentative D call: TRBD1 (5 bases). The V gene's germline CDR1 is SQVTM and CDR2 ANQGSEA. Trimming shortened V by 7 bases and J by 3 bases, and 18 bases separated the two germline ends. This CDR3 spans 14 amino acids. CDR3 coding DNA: TGCAGCGCCCGAGGAGGGGTAGATTACACTGAAGCTTTCTTT. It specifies CSARGGVDYTEAFF.

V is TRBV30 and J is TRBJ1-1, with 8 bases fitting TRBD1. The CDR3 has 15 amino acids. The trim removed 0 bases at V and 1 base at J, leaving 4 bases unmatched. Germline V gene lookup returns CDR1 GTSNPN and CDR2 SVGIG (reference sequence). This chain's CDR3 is CAWSVVDRANTEAFF. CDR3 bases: TGTGCCTGGAGTGTGGTGGACAGGGCGAACACTGAAGCTTTCTTT.

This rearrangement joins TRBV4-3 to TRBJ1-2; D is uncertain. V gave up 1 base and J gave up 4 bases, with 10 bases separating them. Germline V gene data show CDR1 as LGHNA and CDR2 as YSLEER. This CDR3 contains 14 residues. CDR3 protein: CASSQGGPLYGYTF. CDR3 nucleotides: TGCGCCAGCAGCCAAGGGGGTCCCCTCTATGGCTACACCTTC.

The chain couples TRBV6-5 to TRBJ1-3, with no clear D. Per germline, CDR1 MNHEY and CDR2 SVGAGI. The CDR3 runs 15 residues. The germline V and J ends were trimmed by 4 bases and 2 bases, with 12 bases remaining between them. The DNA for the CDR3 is TGTGCCAGCAGTTCGCCGGGAAGAGCTGGAAACACCATATATTTT. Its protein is CASSSPGRAGNTIYF.

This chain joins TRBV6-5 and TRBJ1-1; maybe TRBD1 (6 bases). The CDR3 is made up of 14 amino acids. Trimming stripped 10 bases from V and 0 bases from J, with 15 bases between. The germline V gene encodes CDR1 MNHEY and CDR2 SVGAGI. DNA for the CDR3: TGTGCCACCAGGGAGACAGGATTGAACACTGAAGCTTTCTTT. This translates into CATRETGLNTEAFF.

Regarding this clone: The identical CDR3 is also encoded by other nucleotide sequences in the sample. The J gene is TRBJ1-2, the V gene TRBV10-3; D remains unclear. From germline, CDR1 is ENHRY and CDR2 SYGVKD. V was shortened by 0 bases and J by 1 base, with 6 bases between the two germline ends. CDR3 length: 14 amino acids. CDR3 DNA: TGTGCCATCAGTGAGTCGACGGGTAACTATGGCTACACCTTC. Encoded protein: CAISESTGNYGYTF.

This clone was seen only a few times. In nucleotides, the CDR3 is TGTGCCAGCAGCTTAGATCACGTCGAGCAGTACGTC. Translation: CASSLDHVEQYV. The chain links TRBV11-3 to TRBJ2-7; D unclear. Germline V CDR1 and CDR2: SGHNT, YENEEA. This CDR3 contains 12 residues. The V gene lost 0 bases and the J gene lost 6 bases, with 6 bases spanning the gap.

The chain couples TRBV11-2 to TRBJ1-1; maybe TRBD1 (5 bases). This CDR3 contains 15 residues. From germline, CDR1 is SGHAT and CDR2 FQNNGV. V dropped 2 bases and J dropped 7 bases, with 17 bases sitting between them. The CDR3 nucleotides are TGTGCCAGCAGCTTAAGTGGGGGAGGTGGGGTTGAAGCTTTCTTT. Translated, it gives CASSLSGGGGVEAFF. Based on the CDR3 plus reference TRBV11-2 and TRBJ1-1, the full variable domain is EAGVAQSPRYKIIEKRQSVAFWCNPISGHATLYWYQQILGQGPKLLIQFQNNGVVDDSQLPKDRFSAERLKGVDSTLKIQPAKLEDSAVYLCASSLSGGGGVEAFFGQGTRLTVV.

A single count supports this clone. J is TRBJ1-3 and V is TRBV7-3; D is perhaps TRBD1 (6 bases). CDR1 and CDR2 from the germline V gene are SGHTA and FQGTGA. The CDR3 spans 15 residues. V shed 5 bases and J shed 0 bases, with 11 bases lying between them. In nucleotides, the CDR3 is TGTGCCAGCAGCAAACAGGGAAACTCTGGAAACACCATATATTTT. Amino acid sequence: CASSKQGNSGNTIYF.